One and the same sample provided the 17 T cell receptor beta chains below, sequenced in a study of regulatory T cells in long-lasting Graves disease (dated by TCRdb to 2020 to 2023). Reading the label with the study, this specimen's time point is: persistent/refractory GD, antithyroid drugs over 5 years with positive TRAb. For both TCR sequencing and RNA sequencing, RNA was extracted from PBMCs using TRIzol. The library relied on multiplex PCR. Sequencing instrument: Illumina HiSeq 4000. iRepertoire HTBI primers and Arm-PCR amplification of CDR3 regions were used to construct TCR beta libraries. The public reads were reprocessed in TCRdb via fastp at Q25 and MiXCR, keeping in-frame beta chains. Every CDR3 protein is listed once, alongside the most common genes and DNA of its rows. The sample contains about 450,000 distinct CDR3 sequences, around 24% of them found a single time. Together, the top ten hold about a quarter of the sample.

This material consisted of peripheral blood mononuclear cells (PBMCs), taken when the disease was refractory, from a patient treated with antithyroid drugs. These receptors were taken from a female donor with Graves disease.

CDR3 sequence: CASSSGTEEQYF. CDR3 coding DNA: TGTGCCAGCTCATCAGGGACAGAAGAGCAGTACTTC. The rearrangement joins TRBV18 to TRBJ2-7, with TRBD1 identical over 7 bases. V shed 5 bases and J 7 bases; nucleotides not matched to a gene: 5. The germline V gene encodes CDR1 KGHSH and CDR2 LQKENI. The CDR3 has 12 amino acids.

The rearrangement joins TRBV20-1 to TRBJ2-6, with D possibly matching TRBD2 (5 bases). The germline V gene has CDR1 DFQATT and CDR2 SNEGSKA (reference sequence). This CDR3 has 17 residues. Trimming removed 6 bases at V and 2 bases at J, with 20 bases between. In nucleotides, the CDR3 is TGCAGTGCCCCGCGTTCTTGGGGAGATCCTGGGGCCAACGTCCTGACTTTC. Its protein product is CSAPRSWGDPGANVLTF.

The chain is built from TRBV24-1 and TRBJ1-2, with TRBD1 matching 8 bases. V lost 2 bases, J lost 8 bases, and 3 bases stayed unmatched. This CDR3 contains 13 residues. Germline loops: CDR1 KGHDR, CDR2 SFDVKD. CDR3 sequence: CATSDSGGYGYTF. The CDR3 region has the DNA TGTGCCACCAGTGATTCAGGGGGCTACGGCTACACCTTC.

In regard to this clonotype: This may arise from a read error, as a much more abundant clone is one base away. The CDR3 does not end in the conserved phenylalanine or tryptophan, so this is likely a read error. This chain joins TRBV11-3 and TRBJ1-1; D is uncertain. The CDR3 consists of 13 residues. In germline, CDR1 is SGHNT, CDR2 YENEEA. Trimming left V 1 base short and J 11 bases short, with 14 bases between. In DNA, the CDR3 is TGTGCCAGCAGCTTAGGACAAGGCATGAGCGCTTTCCTT. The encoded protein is CASSLGQGMSAFL.

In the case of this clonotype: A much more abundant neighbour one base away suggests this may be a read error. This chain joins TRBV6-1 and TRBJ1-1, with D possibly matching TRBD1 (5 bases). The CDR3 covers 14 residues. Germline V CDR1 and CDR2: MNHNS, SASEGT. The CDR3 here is CAGSDSQESTEAFF. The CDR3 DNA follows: TGTGCCGGCAGTGACTCACAGGAGAGCACTGAAGCTTTCTTT.

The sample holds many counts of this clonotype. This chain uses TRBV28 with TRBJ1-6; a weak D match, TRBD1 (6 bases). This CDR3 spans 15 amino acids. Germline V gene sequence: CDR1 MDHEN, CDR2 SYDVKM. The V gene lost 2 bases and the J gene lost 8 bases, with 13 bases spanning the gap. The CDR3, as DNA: TGTGCCAGCAGTTTAGGGGTTTCAGGGGATTCACCCCTCCACTTT. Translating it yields CASSLGVSGDSPLHF.

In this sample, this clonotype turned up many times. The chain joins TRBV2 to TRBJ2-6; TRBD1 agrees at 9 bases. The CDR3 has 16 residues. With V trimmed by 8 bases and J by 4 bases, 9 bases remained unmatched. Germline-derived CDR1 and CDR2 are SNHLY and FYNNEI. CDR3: CASWGQGISGANVLTF. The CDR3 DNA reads TGTGCCAGCTGGGGACAGGGTATCTCCGGGGCCAACGTCCTGACTTTC.

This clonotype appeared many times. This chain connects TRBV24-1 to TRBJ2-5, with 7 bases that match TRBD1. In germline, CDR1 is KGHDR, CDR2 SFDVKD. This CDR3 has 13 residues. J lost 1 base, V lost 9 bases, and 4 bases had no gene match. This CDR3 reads CATGDSVQETQYF. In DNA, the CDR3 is TGTGCCACCGGGGACAGTGTCCAAGAGACCCAGTACTTC.

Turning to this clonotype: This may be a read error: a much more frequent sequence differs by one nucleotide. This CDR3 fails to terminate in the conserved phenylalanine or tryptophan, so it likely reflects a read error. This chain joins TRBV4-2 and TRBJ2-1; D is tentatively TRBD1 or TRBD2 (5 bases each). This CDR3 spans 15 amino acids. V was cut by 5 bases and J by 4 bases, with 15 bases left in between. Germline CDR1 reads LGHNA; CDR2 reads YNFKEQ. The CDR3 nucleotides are TGTGCCAGCAGCGACCGGGACCGAAGATACAATGAGCAGTTCCTC. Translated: CASSDRDRRYNEQFL.

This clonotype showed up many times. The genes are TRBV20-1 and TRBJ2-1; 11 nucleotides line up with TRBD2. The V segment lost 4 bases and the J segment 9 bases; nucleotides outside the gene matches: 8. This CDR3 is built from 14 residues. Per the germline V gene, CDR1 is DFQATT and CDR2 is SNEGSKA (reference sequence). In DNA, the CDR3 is TGCAGTGCTACTATAGCGGGAGGGCCCGGTGAGCAGTTCTTC. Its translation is CSATIAGGPGEQFF.

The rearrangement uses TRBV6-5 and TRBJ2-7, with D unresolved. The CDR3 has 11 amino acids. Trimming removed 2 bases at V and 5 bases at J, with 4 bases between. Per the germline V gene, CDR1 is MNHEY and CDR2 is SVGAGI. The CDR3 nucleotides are TGTGCCAGCAGTTACAATAACGAGCAGTACTTC. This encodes CASSYNNEQYF.

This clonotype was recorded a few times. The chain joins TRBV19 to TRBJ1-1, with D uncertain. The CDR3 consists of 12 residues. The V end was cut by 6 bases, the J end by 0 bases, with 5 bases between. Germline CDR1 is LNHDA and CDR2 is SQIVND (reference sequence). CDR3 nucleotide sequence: TGTGCCAGTAGGACTATGAACACTGAAGCTTTCTTT. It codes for CASRTMNTEAFF.

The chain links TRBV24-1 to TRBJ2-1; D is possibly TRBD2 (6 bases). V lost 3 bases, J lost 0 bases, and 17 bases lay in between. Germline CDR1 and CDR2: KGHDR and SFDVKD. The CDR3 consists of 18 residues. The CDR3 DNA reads TGTGCCACCAGTGATCAGAAACCGGGACTGCGCTCCTACAATGAGCAGTTCTTC. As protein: CATSDQKPGLRSYNEQFF.

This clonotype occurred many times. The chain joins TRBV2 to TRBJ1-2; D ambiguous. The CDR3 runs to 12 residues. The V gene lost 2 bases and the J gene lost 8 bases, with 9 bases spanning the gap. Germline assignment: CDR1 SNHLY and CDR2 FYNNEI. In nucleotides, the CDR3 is TGTGCCAGCAGTGAACCAATAGGAGGCTACACCTTC. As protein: CASSEPIGGYTF.

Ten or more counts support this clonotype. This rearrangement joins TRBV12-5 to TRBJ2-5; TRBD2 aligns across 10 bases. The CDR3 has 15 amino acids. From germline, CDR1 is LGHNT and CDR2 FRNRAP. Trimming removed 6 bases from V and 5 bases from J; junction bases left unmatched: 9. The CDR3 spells CASGLAGGSGETQYF. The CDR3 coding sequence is TGTGCTAGTGGCTTAGCGGGAGGATCTGGGGAGACCCAGTACTTC.

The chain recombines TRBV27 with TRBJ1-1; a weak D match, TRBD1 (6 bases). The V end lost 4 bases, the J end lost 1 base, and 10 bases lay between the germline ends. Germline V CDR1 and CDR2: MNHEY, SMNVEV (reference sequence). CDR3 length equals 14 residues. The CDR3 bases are TGTGCCAGCAGTTGGGAGGGGGGGAACACTGAAGCTTTCTTT. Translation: CASSWEGGNTEAFF.

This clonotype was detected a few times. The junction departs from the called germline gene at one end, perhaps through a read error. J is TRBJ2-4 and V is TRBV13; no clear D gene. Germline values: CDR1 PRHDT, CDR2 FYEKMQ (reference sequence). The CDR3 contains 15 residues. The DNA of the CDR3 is TGCGCCAGCAGCCCCTTCCCCCGGGCCAAAAACATTCAGTACTTC. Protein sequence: CASSPFPRAKNIQYF.